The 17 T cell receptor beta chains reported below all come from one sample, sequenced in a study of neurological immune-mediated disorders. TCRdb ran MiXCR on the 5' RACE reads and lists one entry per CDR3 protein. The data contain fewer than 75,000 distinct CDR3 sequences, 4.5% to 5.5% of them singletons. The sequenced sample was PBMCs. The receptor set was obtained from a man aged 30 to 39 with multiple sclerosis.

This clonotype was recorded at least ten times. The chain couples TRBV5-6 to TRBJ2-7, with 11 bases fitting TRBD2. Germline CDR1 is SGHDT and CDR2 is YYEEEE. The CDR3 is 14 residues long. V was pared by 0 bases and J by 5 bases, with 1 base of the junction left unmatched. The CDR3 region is CASSLELAGDEQYF. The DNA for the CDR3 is TGTGCCAGCAGCTTGGAACTAGCGGGGGACGAGCAGTACTTC. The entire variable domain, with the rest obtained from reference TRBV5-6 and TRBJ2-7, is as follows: DAGVTQSPTHLIKTRGQQVTLRCSPKSGHDTVSWYQQALGQGPQFIFQYYEEEERQRGNFPDRFSGHQFPNYSSELNVNALLLGDSALYLCASSLELAGDEQYFGPGTRLTVT.

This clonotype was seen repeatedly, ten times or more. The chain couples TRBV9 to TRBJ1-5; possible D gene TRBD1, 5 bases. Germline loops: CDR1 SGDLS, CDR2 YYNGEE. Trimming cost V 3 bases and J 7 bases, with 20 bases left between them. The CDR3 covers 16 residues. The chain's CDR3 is CASSARGRTTIQPQHF. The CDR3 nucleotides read TGTGCCAGCAGCGCGCGGGGGAGGACGACTATACAGCCCCAGCATTTT.

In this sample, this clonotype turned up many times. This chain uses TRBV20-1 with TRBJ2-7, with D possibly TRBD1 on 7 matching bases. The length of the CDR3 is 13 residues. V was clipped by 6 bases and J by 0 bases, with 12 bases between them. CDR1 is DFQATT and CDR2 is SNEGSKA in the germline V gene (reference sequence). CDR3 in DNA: TGCAGTGCGCGGGACAGCCACTCCTACGAGCAGTACTTC. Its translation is CSARDSHSYEQYF.

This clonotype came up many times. The chain's CDR3 is CASRRVNRAPGANVLTF. DNA of the CDR3: TGTGCCAGCAGGAGGGTGAACAGGGCACCTGGGGCCAACGTCCTGACTTTC. This chain uses TRBV6-1 with TRBJ2-6; perhaps TRBD1 as D (6 bases). CDR1 is MNHNS and CDR2 is SASEGT in the germline V gene. Trimming left V 6 bases short and J 2 bases short, with 17 bases between. This CDR3 spans 17 amino acids.

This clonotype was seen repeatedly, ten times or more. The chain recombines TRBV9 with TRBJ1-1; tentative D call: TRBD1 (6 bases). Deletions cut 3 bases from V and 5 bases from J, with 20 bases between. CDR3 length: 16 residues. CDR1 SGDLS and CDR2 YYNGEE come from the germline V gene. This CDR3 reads CASSGPSTGLGTEAFF. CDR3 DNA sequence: TGTGCCAGCAGCGGCCCCAGTACAGGGCTCGGGACTGAAGCTTTCTTT.

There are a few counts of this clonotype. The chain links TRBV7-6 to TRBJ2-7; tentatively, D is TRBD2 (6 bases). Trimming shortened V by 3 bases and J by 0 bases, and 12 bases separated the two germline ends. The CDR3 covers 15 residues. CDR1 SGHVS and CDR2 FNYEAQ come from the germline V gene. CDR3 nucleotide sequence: TGTGCCAGCAGCTTGGGCTTTAGCGGCTCCTACGAGCAGTACTTC. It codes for CASSLGFSGSYEQYF. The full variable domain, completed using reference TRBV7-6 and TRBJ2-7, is GAGVSQSPRYKVTKRGQDVALRCDPISGHVSLYWYRQALGQGPEFLTYFNYEAQQDKSGLPNDRFSAERPEGSISTLTIQRTEQRDSAMYRCASSLGFSGSYEQYFGPGTRLTVT.

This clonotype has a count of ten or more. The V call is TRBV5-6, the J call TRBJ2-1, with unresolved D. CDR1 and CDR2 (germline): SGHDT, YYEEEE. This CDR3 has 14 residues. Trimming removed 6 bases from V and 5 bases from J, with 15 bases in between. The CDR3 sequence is CASIRATIHNEQFF. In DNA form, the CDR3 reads TGTGCCAGCATCCGAGCAACAATCCACAATGAGCAGTTCTTC.

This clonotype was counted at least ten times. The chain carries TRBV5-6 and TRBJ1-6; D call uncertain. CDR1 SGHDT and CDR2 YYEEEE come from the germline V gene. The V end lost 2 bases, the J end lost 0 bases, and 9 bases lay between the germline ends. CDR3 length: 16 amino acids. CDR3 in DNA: TGTGCCAGCAGCTTAGGAGTGGGCTCCTATAATTCACCCCTCCACTTT. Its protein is CASSLGVGSYNSPLHF. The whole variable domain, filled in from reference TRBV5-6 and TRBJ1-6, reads DAGVTQSPTHLIKTRGQQVTLRCSPKSGHDTVSWYQQALGQGPQFIFQYYEEEERQRGNFPDRFSGHQFPNYSSELNVNALLLGDSALYLCASSLGVGSYNSPLHFGNGTRLTVT.

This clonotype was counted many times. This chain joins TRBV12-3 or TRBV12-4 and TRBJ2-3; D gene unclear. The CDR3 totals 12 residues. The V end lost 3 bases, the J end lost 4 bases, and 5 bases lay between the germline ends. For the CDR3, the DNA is TGTGCCAGCAGTTTTTCCCCAGATACGCAGTATTTT. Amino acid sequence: CASSFSPDTQYF.

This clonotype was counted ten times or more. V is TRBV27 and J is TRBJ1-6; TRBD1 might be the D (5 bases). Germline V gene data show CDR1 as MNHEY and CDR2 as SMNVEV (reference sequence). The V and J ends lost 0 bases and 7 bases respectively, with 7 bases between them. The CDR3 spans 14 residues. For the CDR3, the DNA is TGTGCCAGCAGTTTATCAGGGGAGAATTCACCCCTCCACTTT. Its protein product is CASSLSGENSPLHF.

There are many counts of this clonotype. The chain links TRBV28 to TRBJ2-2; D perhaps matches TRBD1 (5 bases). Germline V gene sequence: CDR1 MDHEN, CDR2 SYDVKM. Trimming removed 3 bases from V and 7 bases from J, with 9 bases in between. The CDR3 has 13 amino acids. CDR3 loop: CASSLTVGGELFF. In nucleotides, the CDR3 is TGTGCCAGCAGTTTGACAGTTGGCGGGGAGCTGTTTTTT. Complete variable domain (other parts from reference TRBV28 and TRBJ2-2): DVKVTQSSRYLVKRTGEKVFLECVQDMDHENMFWYRQDPGLGLRLIYFSYDVKMKEKGDIPEGYSVSREKKERFSLILESASTNQTSMYLCASSLTVGGELFFGEGSRLTVL.

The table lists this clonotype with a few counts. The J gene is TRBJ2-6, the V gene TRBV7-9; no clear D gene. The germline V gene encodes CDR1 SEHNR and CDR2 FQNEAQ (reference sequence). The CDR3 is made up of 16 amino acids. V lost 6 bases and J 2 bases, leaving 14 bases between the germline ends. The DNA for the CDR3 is TGTGCCAGCAGTCTTAAGACCCTCCCTGGGGCCAACGTCCTGACTTTC. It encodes CASSLKTLPGANVLTF.

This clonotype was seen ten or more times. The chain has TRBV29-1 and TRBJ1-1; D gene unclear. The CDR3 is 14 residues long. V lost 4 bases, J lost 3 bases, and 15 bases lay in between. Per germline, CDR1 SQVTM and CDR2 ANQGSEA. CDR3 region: CSVGIGGVHTEAFF. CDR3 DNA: TGCAGCGTTGGTATAGGTGGCGTTCACACTGAAGCTTTCTTT.

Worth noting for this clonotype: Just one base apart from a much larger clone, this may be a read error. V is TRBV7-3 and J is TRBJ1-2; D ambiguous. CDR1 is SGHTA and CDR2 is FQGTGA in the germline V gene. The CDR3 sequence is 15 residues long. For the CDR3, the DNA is TGTGCCAGCATCTTAAGTGCAGGCGACAACTATGGCTACACCTTC. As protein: CASILSAGDNYGYTF.

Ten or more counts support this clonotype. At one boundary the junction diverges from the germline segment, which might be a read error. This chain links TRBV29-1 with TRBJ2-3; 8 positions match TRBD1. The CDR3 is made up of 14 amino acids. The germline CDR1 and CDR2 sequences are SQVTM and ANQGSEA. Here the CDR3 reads CSVEGTGNTDTQYF. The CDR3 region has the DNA TGCAGCGTGGAAGGGACAGGCAACACAGATACGCAGTATTTT.

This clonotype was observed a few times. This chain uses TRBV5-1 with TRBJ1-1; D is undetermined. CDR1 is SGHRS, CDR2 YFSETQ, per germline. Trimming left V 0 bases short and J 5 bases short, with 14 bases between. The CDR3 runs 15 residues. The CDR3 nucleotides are TGCGCCAGCAGCTTGGTGGCTGGGCGGGGAACTGAAGCTTTCTTT. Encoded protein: CASSLVAGRGTEAFF.

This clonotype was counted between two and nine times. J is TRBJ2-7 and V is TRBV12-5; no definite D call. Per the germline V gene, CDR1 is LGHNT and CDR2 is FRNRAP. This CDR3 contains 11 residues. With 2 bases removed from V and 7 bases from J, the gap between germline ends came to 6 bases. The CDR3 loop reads CASGLYQEQYF. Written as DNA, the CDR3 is TGTGCTAGTGGTTTGTATCAGGAGCAGTACTTC.